This TCR beta chain was retrieved from a study of technical replicates of blood from a few donors. Generated by immunoSEQ multiplex PCR, the TCRdb table keeps only in-frame clones and is missing some. The table lists 65,000 to 95,000 clones, approximately 97% of them singletons. Germline CDR1 KGHSH, CDR2 LQKENI. The CDR3 is 18 amino acids. With 3 bases clipped from V and 9 bases from J, the junction kept 18 bases outside the gene matches. V usage is TRBV18 and J usage is TRBJ2-1, with 9 bases fitting TRBD2. Sequenced material: T cells isolated from PBMCs. The receptor was derived from a human donor in good health. The CDR3 region is CASSPPPTRAGGRVEQFF. CDR3 DNA sequence: TGTGCCAGCTCACCCCCCCCTACCAGAGCGGGGGGACGGGTTGAGCAGTTCTTC.